This record looks at one T cell receptor beta chain sequence and its context. At least ten counts were recorded for this clonotype. The clone's antigen remains unknown. There are no base qualities to consult, and no much larger clone falls within one base. The data were obtained in a study of T cells after yellow fever vaccination (dated by TCRdb to the late 2010s). Context from the whole study: The SMART-Seq v4 Ultra Low Input RNA kit was used to prepare libraries from fractions with low cell numbers. Bulk TCR alpha and beta repertoires were sequenced longitudinally to track T-cell clones before and after primary and booster YFV17D yellow fever vaccination. Two healthy male donors made up the cohort, one aged 18 to 30 years and the other aged 30 to 40 years. Blood was drawn at multiple timepoints before and after primary and secondary immunization, with bulk PBMC replicates and cell subsets isolated. Overall results and qualifications from the work: A small share of clonotypes was detected in both CD4 and CD8 compartments, with the overlap likely arising from convergent recombination. Computational filtering was needed because FACS-sorted repertoires could contain abundant contaminating clonotypes from the bulk population. Most clones expanded after primary vaccination were re-detected after the booster (almost 98% of CD4 and about nine tenths of CD8), suggesting broad memory maintenance. The study included only two donors, which limits how far the findings can be generalized. The secondary T-cell response was found to be weaker but faster than the primary response, with a peak reached on day 5 rather than on day 15.

The junction carries 10 bases between V and J, which are trimmed by 0 bases and 1 base respectively. The germline V gene encodes CDR1 SGHRS and CDR2 YFSETQ. The CDR3, cysteine through phenylalanine, is 15 amino acids long. Only the CDR3 DNA is retained, 45 bases long and in frame from the first base. The listed sequencing device is Illumina NovaSeq 6000. TCR cDNA was synthesized by 5'RACE template switching, which introduced a universal primer site and unique molecular identifiers. Priming for cDNA synthesis came from both the TCR alpha and TCR beta constant segments. Libraries were amplified in two PCR steps, with sample barcodes and sequencing adapters added in the second step. Sequencing of the libraries was done on either Illumina HiSeq 2500 (2x100 bp) or NovaSeq (2x150 bp). The original methods were these. MIGEC handled demultiplexing of reads and collapsing into UMI consensus sequences, while MiXCR performed V(D)J alignment. Clonotypes responding to the vaccine were identified with edgeR on replicate PBMC samples, with the criteria of FDR below 0.01 and a log2 fold change above 5 up to day 15. Each bulk clonotype was labeled CD4 or CD8 based on which sequenced repertoire, CD4 or CD8, contained the clonotype at higher abundance. TCRdb applied fastp at Q25 and MiXCR to the public reads, then kept only in-frame beta chains. Every CDR3 protein is listed once, alongside the most common genes and DNA of its rows. TCRdb's processing, not the authors', yielded these V and J calls. Across this sample there are roughly 340,000 distinct CDR3 sequences, with approximately 3.9% seen only once. The ten largest clones represent 24% of the sample.

Interpreted using the paper, the treatment or condition label stands for: live attenuated yellow fever vaccine strain. Two biological replicates of bulk PBMCs were collected at each blood-draw timepoint. PBMCs were isolated from peripheral blood using a standard Ficoll-Paque protocol. RNA was extracted with TriZol from bulk PBMCs, CD4 and CD8 fractions, and dextramer-positive and dextramer-negative fractions. Sequencing used PBMCs, obtained 5 days after the yellow fever booster vaccination. The chain joins TRBV5-1 to TRBJ1-1; the D segment cannot be called with confidence. The source of this sequence is a man aged 18 to 30 who received the YFV17D yellow fever vaccine. The DNA reads TGCGCCAGCAGCTTGGGGCTACTAGAGAACACTGAAGCTTTCTTT. Its translation reads: CASSLGLLENTEAFF.